Listed here are 27 T cell receptor beta chains from one sample, sequenced in a study of early stage breast cancer tumors. Here immunoSEQ multiplex PCR was the method, and the copy in TCRdb shows in-frame clones only, minus some. This sample yields some 36,000 clones, of which roughly 70% are seen a single time; roughly 7.4% belongs to the top ten. The sequenced sample consisted of blood. The receptors derive from a person aged 55 to 70 with breast cancer.

The CDR3 is CASTRQGDSYEQYF. DNA for the CDR3: TGTGCCAGTACCAGACAGGGGGACTCCTACGAGCAGTACTTC. The chain couples TRBV19 to TRBJ2-7; TRBD1 matches 9 bases. Germline V gene sequence: CDR1 LNHDA, CDR2 SQIVND (reference sequence). This CDR3 spans 14 amino acids. V trimming: 7 bases; J trimming: 0 bases; junction bases outside the gene matches: 4.

The CDR3, as DNA: TGTGCCAGCAGTTACACTAGCGGCGAGCAGTACTTC. This gives the protein CASSYTSGEQYF. The chain carries TRBV6-6 and TRBJ2-7; 8 nucleotides match TRBD2. Germline CDR1 is MNHNY and CDR2 is SVGAGI (reference sequence). The CDR3 consists of 12 residues. The V and J ends lost 2 bases and 6 bases, in that order; junction bases with no gene match: 0.

The rearrangement joins TRBV5-1 to TRBJ2-7; the match to TRBD1 covers 7 bases. CDR3 length: 16 amino acids. Trimming removed 6 bases from V and 1 base from J; junction bases left unmatched: 13. Germline CDR1 is SGHRS and CDR2 is YFSETQ. CDR3 bases: TGCGCCAGCACCCATTCCGGGACAGTGCTGTCCTACGAGCAGTACTTC. Translated: CASTHSGTVLSYEQYF.

This chain joins TRBV28 and TRBJ1-1; D gene unclear. The ends were cut back, 4 bases at V and 4 bases at J, with 13 bases in the middle. The V gene's germline CDR1 is MDHEN and CDR2 SYDVKM. The CDR3 contains 14 residues. The CDR3 bases are TGTGCCAGCAGTTCCCCTGGGAGATCCACTGAAGCTTTCTTT. The encoded protein is CASSSPGRSTEAFF.

The V and J genes are TRBV30 and TRBJ1-5, with 7 bases that match TRBD1. Germline V gives CDR1 GTSNPN, CDR2 SVGIG (reference sequence). V gave up 1 base and J gave up 0 bases; unmatched junction bases: 12. The CDR3 consists of 18 residues. CDR3 nucleotides: TGTGCCTGGAGTGATGGGCAGGGGGGAATCTATAGCAATCAGCCCCAGCATTTT. Translation gives CAWSDGQGGIYSNQPQHF.

This clone was picked up a small number of times. The genes are TRBV19 and TRBJ1-6; D unresolved. Germline CDR1 LNHDA, CDR2 SQIVND (reference sequence). V gave up 3 bases and J gave up 0 bases, with 3 bases separating them. This CDR3 is 14 amino acids long. CDR3 nucleotides: TGTGCCAGTAGTATGAGCTCCTATAATTCACCCCTCCACTTT. Residues: CASSMSSYNSPLHF.

The rearrangement links TRBV19 to TRBJ1-2; no definite D call. CDR3 length: 12 residues. Germline assignment: CDR1 LNHDA and CDR2 SQIVND (reference sequence). V was cut by 5 bases and J by 7 bases, with 11 bases left in between. The DNA of the CDR3 is TGTGCCAGTAGTTTCGGTAACCGTGGCTACACCTTC. Encoded protein: CASSFGNRGYTF.

This chain links TRBV6-1 with TRBJ2-5, with 11 positions matching TRBD2. CDR1 and CDR2 from the germline V gene are MNHNS and SASEGT. The J segment lost 4 bases and the V segment lost 2 bases, leaving 9 bases of the junction unmatched. This CDR3 has 17 amino acids. This CDR3 reads CASSEWSSGGARETQYF. Here the CDR3 DNA reads TGTGCCAGCAGTGAATGGAGTAGCGGGGGGGCCAGAGAGACCCAGTACTTC.

This clone came up once. The chain couples TRBV28 to TRBJ1-5; TRBD1 matches 7 bases. CDR1 is MDHEN, CDR2 SYDVKM, per germline. The trim removed 3 bases at V and 0 bases at J, leaving 8 bases unmatched. The CDR3 totals 17 residues. The CDR3 nucleotides read TGTGCCAGCAGTTTCCCCGGACAGGATCATAGCAATCAGCCCCAGCATTTT. Encoded protein: CASSFPGQDHSNQPQHF. Based on the CDR3 plus reference TRBV28 and TRBJ1-5, the full variable domain is DVKVTQSSRYLVKRTGEKVFLECVQDMDHENMFWYRQDPGLGLRLIYFSYDVKMKEKGDIPEGYSVSREKKERFSLILESASTNQTSMYLCASSFPGQDHSNQPQHFGDGTRLSIL.

The chain links TRBV11-2 to TRBJ2-1; TRBD2 aligns across 8 bases. Germline values: CDR1 SGHAT, CDR2 FQNNGV. V shed 1 base, J shed 8 bases, and the junction held 10 bases outside the gene matches. The CDR3 length is 16 residues. CDR3 protein: CASSLGGLAGWYEQFF. The CDR3 DNA sequence: TGTGCCAGCAGCTTAGGTGGGTTAGCGGGATGGTATGAGCAGTTCTTC.

The chain recombines TRBV9 with TRBJ2-6; 7 positions agree with TRBD1. This CDR3 has 16 amino acids. The V gene end was trimmed by 3 bases and the J gene end by 4 bases; junction bases not matched to a gene: 7. CDR1 and CDR2 (germline): SGDLS, YYNGEE. As DNA, the CDR3 is TGTGCCAGCAGCGCCACACAGGGGTCCGGGGCCAACGTCCTGACTTTC. It encodes CASSATQGSGANVLTF.

J is TRBJ1-2 and V is TRBV11-2; 10 bases map to TRBD1. CDR1 is SGHAT, CDR2 FQNNGV, per germline. The V segment lost 2 bases and the J segment 7 bases; nucleotides outside the gene matches: 4. CDR3 length: 14 amino acids. This CDR3 reads CASSLRQGAVGYTF. In nucleotides, the CDR3 is TGTGCCAGCAGCTTACGACAGGGGGCGGTTGGCTACACCTTC.

This rearrangement joins TRBV18 to TRBJ1-1; 10 bases map to TRBD1. J lost 4 bases, V lost 4 bases, and 3 bases had no gene match. This CDR3 has 14 residues. Looked up from germline, CDR1 is KGHSH and CDR2 is LQKENI. The CDR3 loop is CASSRGDRGTEAFF. CDR3 bases: TGTGCCAGCTCACGAGGGGACAGGGGCACTGAAGCTTTCTTT.

For the CDR3, the DNA is TGTGCCAGCAGCCCTACTTTCCCTCCCGGTGAGCAGTTCTTC. This translates into CASSPTFPPGEQFF. The chain links TRBV12-1 to TRBJ2-1; TRBD2, the table's D call, was not compared with the DNA. TRBV12-1 is a pseudogene. This CDR3 contains 14 residues.

V gene TRBV11-2 combines with J gene TRBJ2-3, with TRBD2 identical over 11 bases. Trimming removed 5 bases from V and 5 bases from J; junction bases left unmatched: 6. CDR3 size: 15 residues. Germline V gene lookup returns CDR1 SGHAT and CDR2 FQNNGV. The CDR3 bases are TGTGCCAGCAGCCCACTAGCGGGGGTTAGAGATACGCAGTATTTT. It is translated as CASSPLAGVRDTQYF.

This clone was found a few times. This chain uses TRBV6-4 with TRBJ2-1; 12 bases are a match to TRBD2. Germline CDR1 is MRHNA and CDR2 is SNTAGT. The CDR3 is 15 residues long. V lost 4 bases and J lost 5; bases outside the gene matches: 3. The CDR3 DNA follows: TGTGCCAGCAGTGCTAGCGGGGGGGCCAACAATGAGCAGTTCTTC. Encoded protein: CASSASGGANNEQFF.

This clone was observed a single time. The rearrangement uses TRBV21-1 and TRBJ2-7; the table assigns TRBD2, which was not confirmed against the DNA. TRBV21-1 is a pseudogene. The CDR3 sequence is 13 residues long. The CDR3 DNA sequence: TGTGCCAGCAGCAAAGGTGAGGCCTACGAGCAGTACTTC. Its translation is CASSKGEAYEQYF.

The J gene is TRBJ1-1, the V gene TRBV5-5, with a weak D call TRBD1 (5 bases). The V gene lost 4 bases and the J gene lost 4 bases, with 11 bases spanning the gap. Per the germline V gene, CDR1 is SGHKS and CDR2 is YYEKEE (reference sequence). The CDR3 extends over 13 amino acids. The CDR3: CASSPPGTTEAFF. The CDR3 DNA reads as TGTGCCAGCAGCCCCCCAGGGACCACTGAAGCTTTCTTT.

This rearrangement joins TRBV6-5 to TRBJ2-2; 11 bases map to TRBD1. The germline CDR1 and CDR2 sequences are MNHEY and SVGAGI. J was trimmed by 5 bases and V by 4 bases; bases with no gene match: 3. The CDR3 is 15 residues long. DNA of the CDR3: TGTGCCAGCAGTTCGGACAGGGGGCGGACCGGGGAGCTGTTTTTT. It codes for CASSSDRGRTGELFF.

The rearrangement links TRBV5-4 to TRBJ2-2, with a tentative D call TRBD2 (5 bases). Trimming pared 4 bases from V and 6 bases from J, leaving 13 bases between. Germline CDR1 is SGHNT and CDR2 is YYREEE (reference sequence). This CDR3 is 14 amino acids long. The CDR3 is CASSQGLEAGELFF. The CDR3 DNA reads as TGTGCCAGCAGCCAAGGACTTGAGGCCGGGGAGCTGTTTTTT.

This sequence joins TRBV5-6 and TRBJ2-3, with D hard to call. Trimming took off 2 bases at V and 4 bases at J, with 14 bases between the two ends. The V gene's germline CDR1 is SGHDT and CDR2 YYEEEE. This CDR3 comprises 15 residues. Written as DNA, the CDR3 is TGTGCCAGCAGCTTAGGAAACGGGTTGGCAGATACGCAGTATTTT. Its protein product is CASSLGNGLADTQYF. Combining the CDR3 with reference TRBV5-6 and TRBJ2-3 gives the whole variable domain DAGVTQSPTHLIKTRGQQVTLRCSPKSGHDTVSWYQQALGQGPQFIFQYYEEEERQRGNFPDRFSGHQFPNYSSELNVNALLLGDSALYLCASSLGNGLADTQYFGPGTRLTVL.

The chain has TRBV29-1 and TRBJ2-2, with 8 bases identical to TRBD2. J gave up 7 bases and V 4 bases, and 14 bases lay outside the gene matches. The CDR3 runs to 16 residues. Per germline, CDR1 SQVTM and CDR2 ANQGSEA. The CDR3 DNA is TGCAGCGTTGGGTTTGGAGGTAGCGGGGTTGTCGGGGAGCTGTTTTTT. Translation: CSVGFGGSGVVGELFF.

The chain is built from TRBV28 and TRBJ2-3; D possibly corresponds to TRBD2 (6 bases). Trimming shortened V by 5 bases and J by 4 bases, and 13 bases separated the two germline ends. The CDR3 covers 14 residues. Germline V gene sequence: CDR1 MDHEN, CDR2 SYDVKM. The DNA for the CDR3 is TGTGCCAGCAGTCGCGGCGGGGTTTCAGATACGCAGTATTTT. This encodes CASSRGGVSDTQYF.

This clone was seen only a few times. V and J are TRBV5-6 and TRBJ1-1; D uncertain. Trimming removed 1 base from V and 4 bases from J, with 8 bases in between. The germline V gene has CDR1 SGHDT and CDR2 YYEEEE. This CDR3 is 13 amino acids long. This chain's CDR3 is CASSLTVGTEAFF. CDR3 in DNA: TGTGCCAGCAGCTTGACTGTTGGCACTGAAGCTTTCTTT.

The V call is TRBV19, the J call TRBJ2-7, with D uncertain. Germline CDR1 is LNHDA and CDR2 is SQIVND (reference sequence). V gave up 5 bases and J gave up 3 bases, with 8 bases separating them. The CDR3 length is 12 residues. CDR3 sequence reads: CASSANYYEQYF. The CDR3 coding sequence is TGTGCCAGTAGTGCCAATTACTACGAGCAGTACTTC.

The J gene is TRBJ2-3, the V gene TRBV5-1; perhaps TRBD1 as D (6 bases). CDR3 size: 15 residues. Germline V gene sequence: CDR1 SGHRS, CDR2 YFSETQ. V shed 7 bases and J shed 2 bases, with 17 bases lying between them. CDR3 in DNA: TGCGCCAGCGGGGGCGGACAGTCAACCACAGATACGCAGTATTTT. Translated: CASGGGQSTTDTQYF.

This clone ranks as medium-sized (0.01 to 0.1%). The chain carries TRBV4-2 and TRBJ2-2, with 12 nucleotides matching TRBD2. This CDR3 is built from 17 residues. Trimming took 2 bases from V and 7 from J; bases not matched to a gene: 8. Germline V gene sequence: CDR1 LGHNA, CDR2 YNFKEQ. The CDR3 loop reads CASSQPSSGGEVGELFF. DNA for the CDR3: TGTGCCAGCAGCCAACCCTCTAGCGGGGGGGAGGTCGGGGAGCTGTTTTTT.